Presented here are 19 T cell receptor beta chains from one specimen sequenced in a study of OX40 agonist ivuxolimab in advanced cancers. The table came from immunoSEQ multiplex PCR; TCRdb's copy has only in-frame clones and leaves some out. Of approximately 100,000 clones in the sample, roughly 85% were seen once. The sequences come from CD4+ or CD8+ T cells sorted from blood, collected in a trial of the OX40 agonist ivuxolimab. The receptors shown here come from an adult with an advanced solid tumor such as melanoma, head and neck, liver or kidney cancer.

CDR3 bases: TGTGCCAGCTCACCTTCTGCCGGGACAGGGGAGTTCAATCAGCCCCAGCATTTT. It codes for CASSPSAGTGEFNQPQHF. The rearrangement uses TRBV18 and TRBJ1-5; 10 bases line up with TRBD1. Trimming took 3 bases from V and 3 from J; bases not matched to a gene: 11. Germline lookup yields CDR1 KGHSH and CDR2 LQKENI. The CDR3 sequence is 18 residues long.

This clone was detected a few times. The CDR3: CATSRDPQGGGYTF. CDR3 DNA sequence: TGTGCCACCAGCAGAGACCCACAGGGGGGGGGCTACACCTTC. The chain recombines TRBV15 with TRBJ1-2, with 8 bases matching TRBD1. V dropped 0 bases and J dropped 8; count of bases not matched to a gene: 5. This CDR3 spans 14 amino acids. Germline V gene lookup returns CDR1 LNHNV and CDR2 YYDKDF (reference sequence).

On this clone: The same CDR3 is also encoded by other DNA sequences in this sample. V gene TRBV10-3 combines with J gene TRBJ2-5, with D perhaps TRBD2 (5 bases). Trimming pared 6 bases from V and 3 bases from J, leaving 11 bases between. CDR3 length: 13 amino acids. In germline, CDR1 is ENHRY, CDR2 SYGVKD. The CDR3 bases are TGTGCCATCAGCGAGGGCAGAAAAGAGACCCAGTACTTC. Protein product: CAISEGRKETQYF.

V is TRBV18 and J is TRBJ1-5; no clear D. Germline V lookup: CDR1 KGHSH, CDR2 LQKENI. The germline V and J ends were trimmed by 3 bases and 5 bases, with 11 bases remaining between them. The CDR3 sequence is 14 residues long. The CDR3 spells CASSPDGGDQPQHF. DNA of the CDR3: TGTGCCAGCTCACCGGACGGCGGTGATCAGCCCCAGCATTTT.

This clone was seen a few times. The missing conserved phenylalanine or tryptophan at the end of this CDR3 makes a read error likely. This sequence joins TRBV6-5 and TRBJ1-6; tentatively, D is TRBD1 (5 bases). The germline V and J ends were trimmed by 1 base and 9 bases, with 13 bases remaining between them. Germline loops: CDR1 MNHEY, CDR2 SVGAGI. The CDR3 sequence is 15 residues long. The CDR3, as DNA: TGTGCCAGCAGTTACTATGGAGGGACCGGTTCACCCCTCCACCTT. Residues: CASSYYGGTGSPLHL.

This chain joins TRBV7-9 and TRBJ2-7; 9 bases are a match to TRBD1. J gave up 1 base and V 9 bases, and 7 bases lay outside the gene matches. The germline V gene has CDR1 SEHNR and CDR2 FQNEAQ (reference sequence). CDR3 length: 14 amino acids. The CDR3 DNA reads TGTGCCAGTTACCGGGACAGGGCGTCCTACGAGCAGTACTTC. It is translated as CASYRDRASYEQYF.

This clone was recorded once. The chain combines TRBV5-1 with TRBJ2-1, with unresolved D. Per germline, CDR1 SGHRS and CDR2 YFSETQ. Trimming pared 0 bases from V and 0 bases from J, leaving 10 bases between. This CDR3 spans 16 amino acids. CDR3 sequence: CASSLAAPSSYNEQFF. The CDR3 bases are TGCGCCAGCAGCTTGGCGGCACCGAGCTCCTACAATGAGCAGTTCTTC.

This clone was picked up one time. V gene TRBV6-1 combines with J gene TRBJ2-5, with D perhaps matching TRBD1 (6 bases). Trimming removed 6 bases at V and 2 bases at J, with 13 bases between. This CDR3 has 14 residues. Germline assignment: CDR1 MNHNS and CDR2 SASEGT. CDR3 sequence reads: CASRLTGGQETQYF. In DNA, the CDR3 is TGTGCCAGCAGGCTGACAGGTGGGCAAGAGACCCAGTACTTC.

V usage is TRBV28 and J usage is TRBJ2-3; the D is unclear. Germline CDR1 MDHEN, CDR2 SYDVKM. Trimming left V 6 bases short and J 4 bases short, with 8 bases between. The CDR3 is 12 residues long. DNA for the CDR3: TGTGCCAGCAGAGTGGGGTCAGATACGCAGTATTTT. This gives the protein CASRVGSDTQYF.

The J gene is TRBJ2-5, the V gene TRBV10-1; D gene uncertain. The germline V and J ends were trimmed by 4 bases and 4 bases, with 13 bases remaining between them. Germline V gene sequence: CDR1 WNHNN, CDR2 SYGVQD (reference sequence). This CDR3 contains 14 residues. CDR3: CASSATPGSETQYF. CDR3 nucleotides: TGCGCCAGCAGTGCGACCCCCGGGTCAGAGACCCAGTACTTC.

The chain uses TRBV5-1 and TRBJ2-7, with 7 bases lining up with TRBD1. Germline V gene lookup returns CDR1 SGHRS and CDR2 YFSETQ. CDR3 length: 15 residues. V shed 0 bases, J shed 2 bases, and the junction held 5 bases outside the gene matches. The CDR3 DNA reads TGCGCCAGCAGCTTGGGGACAGGTCCAGCCTACGAGCAGTACTTC. It encodes CASSLGTGPAYEQYF.

This chain joins TRBV5-1 and TRBJ1-2, with D perhaps TRBD1 (6 bases). The germline V gene has CDR1 SGHRS and CDR2 YFSETQ. The CDR3 spans 15 residues. The V end lost 0 bases, the J end lost 3 bases, and 12 bases lay between the germline ends. The CDR3 reads CASSLGDAGDYGYTF. The CDR3 DNA follows: TGCGCCAGCAGCTTGGGGGATGCAGGGGACTATGGCTACACCTTC. Together with reference TRBV5-1 and TRBJ1-2, the CDR3 gives the full variable domain: KAGVTQTPRYLIKTRGQQVTLSCSPISGHRSVSWYQQTPGQGLQFLFEYFSETQRNKGNFPGRFSGRQFSNSRSEMNVSTLELGDSALYLCASSLGDAGDYGYTFGSGTRLTVV.

The rearrangement uses TRBV4-3 and TRBJ1-2; D might be TRBD1 (5 bases). The CDR3 consists of 15 residues. Trimming cost V 1 base and J 7 bases, with 16 bases left between them. Germline CDR1 is LGHNA and CDR2 is YSLEER. The CDR3 sequence: CASSQVRDAWVGYTF. DNA for the CDR3: TGCGCCAGCAGCCAAGTGCGGGACGCCTGGGTTGGCTACACCTTC.

This clone has just one count. The rearrangement uses TRBV7-2 and TRBJ1-3, with D unresolved. The CDR3 spans 17 residues. Germline CDR1 SGHTA, CDR2 FQGNSA. Trimming stripped 5 bases from V and 0 bases from J, with 17 bases between. DNA of the CDR3: TGTGCCAGCAGCCCCCTAGGTCGGGGTAGCTCTGGAAACACCATATATTTT. Protein: CASSPLGRGSSGNTIYF.

The J gene is TRBJ2-3, the V gene TRBV16; 9 nucleotides match TRBD1. The CDR3 loop spans 19 amino acids. Germline trimming cut 3 bases from V and 4 bases from J; bases unmatched to any gene: 17. CDR1 KGHSY and CDR2 FQNENV come from the germline V gene. CDR3 sequence (DNA): TGTGCCAGCAGCCATCTGGGACAGGGCAAAGGGTCAGTACCAGATACGCAGTATTTT. It codes for CASSHLGQGKGSVPDTQYF.

The chain has TRBV18 and TRBJ1-3; D remains ambiguous. The closer fit of TRBJ2-2 to the DNA end suggests the J call may be wrong. The CDR3 consists of 15 residues. Per germline, CDR1 KGHSH and CDR2 LQKENI. This CDR3 reads CASSPVRQNTGELFF. CDR3 nucleotide sequence: TGTGCCAGCTCACCGGTTAGGCAGAACACCGGGGAGCTGTTTTTT.

The chain couples TRBV5-1 to TRBJ2-7; no definite D call. CDR1 is SGHRS, CDR2 YFSETQ, per germline. Trimming shortened V by 5 bases and J by 7 bases, and 13 bases separated the two germline ends. This CDR3 comprises 12 residues. CDR3 sequence reads: CASSFPPGEQYF. In DNA form, the CDR3 reads TGCGCCAGCAGTTTCCCCCCGGGTGAGCAGTACTTC. The whole variable domain, remainder taken from reference TRBV5-1 and TRBJ2-7, is KAGVTQTPRYLIKTRGQQVTLSCSPISGHRSVSWYQQTPGQGLQFLFEYFSETQRNKGNFPGRFSGRQFSNSRSEMNVSTLELGDSALYLCASSFPPGEQYFGPGTRLTVT.

The V and J genes are TRBV29-1 and TRBJ2-5; a weak D match, TRBD1 (5 bases). V lost 6 bases and J lost 4, with 15 bases in between. The CDR3 is 13 residues long. Looked up from germline, CDR1 is SQVTM and CDR2 is ANQGSEA. The chain's CDR3 is CSVGQGLGETQYF. The CDR3 DNA reads as TGCAGCGTAGGGCAGGGATTGGGAGAGACCCAGTACTTC.

V and J are TRBV18 and TRBJ1-5; no clear D gene. Germline V CDR1 and CDR2: KGHSH, LQKENI. This CDR3 contains 14 residues. Trimming cost V 6 bases and J 1 base, with 10 bases left between them. The CDR3 loop reads CASSPGLSNQPQHF. The DNA of the CDR3 is TGTGCCAGCTCTCCTGGACTGAGCAATCAGCCCCAGCATTTT.